These 22 T cell receptor beta chains share one sample of origin, sequenced in a study of blood T cell repertoires in COVID-19. The table came from immunoSEQ multiplex PCR; TCRdb's copy has only in-frame clones and leaves some out. The sample lists 250,000 to 350,000 clones; 86% were seen once. Sequencing used peripheral blood. Receptor source: a woman in her 30s with active or convalescent COVID-19.

The chain links TRBV6-5 to TRBJ2-2; 9 nucleotides align to TRBD2. This CDR3 has 15 amino acids. Germline V gives CDR1 MNHEY, CDR2 SVGAGI. V lost 3 bases, J lost 9 bases, and 8 bases stayed unmatched. CDR3: CASSYGLAGKRELFF. CDR3 in DNA: TGTGCCAGCAGTTATGGTCTAGCGGGGAAGAGGGAGCTGTTTTTT.

The V gene is TRBV3-1 (or the pseudogene TRBV3-2), the J gene TRBJ1-2, with D uncertain. The V gene lost 0 bases and the J gene lost 8 bases, with 13 bases spanning the gap. The germline V gene has CDR1 LGHDT and CDR2 YNNKEL (reference sequence). The CDR3 contains 14 residues. CDR3 coding DNA: TGTGCCAGCAGCCAAGATCTAGGAGGTGGCGGCTACACCTTC. Translated, it gives CASSQDLGGGGYTF.

The rearrangement links TRBV15 to TRBJ1-2, with D tentatively TRBD1 (6 bases). The CDR3 has 14 amino acids. Per the germline V gene, CDR1 is LNHNV and CDR2 is YYDKDF (reference sequence). V was clipped by 0 bases and J by 8 bases, with 13 bases between them. The CDR3: CATSRERTVKGYTF. In nucleotides, the CDR3 is TGTGCCACCAGCAGAGAAAGGACAGTAAAGGGCTACACCTTC.

This chain connects TRBV7-2 to TRBJ2-7, with D possibly TRBD1 on 5 matching bases. Germline assignment: CDR1 SGHTA and CDR2 FQGNSA. The CDR3 spans 13 residues. Trimming shortened V by 5 bases and J by 4 bases, and 12 bases separated the two germline ends. The CDR3 protein is CASSLQGMYEQYF. The DNA for the CDR3 is TGTGCCAGCAGCCTCCAGGGTATGTACGAGCAGTACTTC.

CDR3 DNA sequence: TGTGCCAGCAGTCAACAGGATCCGACACGAGGAAACACCATATATTTT. It encodes CASSQQDPTRGNTIYF. The chain links TRBV6-2 or TRBV6-3 to TRBJ1-3; TRBD1 might be the D (5 bases). The V gene lost 5 bases and the J gene lost 4 bases, with 18 bases spanning the gap. The CDR3 consists of 16 residues. Germline V gene lookup returns CDR1 MNHEY and CDR2 SVGEGT.

The chain employs TRBV19 and TRBJ2-6; D call uncertain. This CDR3 contains 14 residues. Germline V gene data show CDR1 as LNHDA and CDR2 as SQIVND (reference sequence). The V and J ends lost 7 bases and 0 bases respectively, with 7 bases between them. CDR3 protein: CASIGGSGANVLTF. The CDR3 coding sequence is TGTGCCAGTATCGGCGGCTCTGGGGCCAACGTCCTGACTTTC.

The chain employs TRBV27 and TRBJ2-2, with 7 positions matching TRBD2. Germline V CDR1 and CDR2: MNHEY, SMNVEV (reference sequence). V dropped 5 bases and J dropped 6; count of bases not matched to a gene: 6. This CDR3 is built from 14 residues. The CDR3 DNA follows: TGTGCCAGCAGTCTACTAGGGAGGGCCGGGGAGCTGTTTTTT. The encoded protein is CASSLLGRAGELFF.

V and J are TRBV5-4 and TRBJ2-1; TRBD2 aligns across 7 bases. There are 15 residues in the CDR3. Losses at the gene ends were 0 bases for V and 6 bases for J; bases not matched to a gene: 6. CDR1 and CDR2 (germline): SGHNT, YYREEE (reference sequence). CDR3 sequence: CASSLAGGYGNEQFF. In DNA, the CDR3 is TGTGCCAGCAGCTTGGCGGGGGGTTACGGCAATGAGCAGTTCTTC.

The chain has TRBV18 and TRBJ2-1; D uncertain. The ends were cut back, 3 bases at V and 3 bases at J, with 12 bases in the middle. Germline V CDR1 and CDR2: KGHSH, LQKENI. The CDR3 runs to 15 residues. The CDR3 bases are TGTGCCAGCTCACCCGATGGGCGAAGCTACAATGAGCAGTTCTTC. Its translation: CASSPDGRSYNEQFF.

The genes are TRBV5-6 and TRBJ1-2, with D uncertain. CDR1 is SGHDT and CDR2 is YYEEEE in the germline V gene. Trimming took off 1 base at V and 0 bases at J, with 13 bases between the two ends. There are 16 residues in the CDR3. The CDR3 DNA is TGTGCCAGCAGCTTGCGATCAGGATCCTCTAACTATGGCTACACCTTC. This translates into CASSLRSGSSNYGYTF.

The chain carries TRBV29-1 and TRBJ1-2, with a tentative D call TRBD1 (5 bases). CDR3 length equals 13 residues. Germline CDR1 is SQVTM and CDR2 is ANQGSEA. V lost 6 bases and J lost 8, with 19 bases in between. The CDR3: CSVLRPLGGGYTF. For the CDR3, the DNA is TGCAGCGTCCTCAGGCCCCTGGGGGGGGGCTACACCTTC.

This chain connects TRBV2 to TRBJ1-6, with 8 bases lining up with TRBD1. This CDR3 is built from 16 residues. Germline V CDR1 and CDR2: SNHLY, FYNNEI. V trimming: 3 bases; J trimming: 5 bases; junction bases outside the gene matches: 6. The chain's CDR3 is CASSEQGATHNSPLHF. The CDR3 DNA reads as TGTGCCAGCAGTGAGCAGGGGGCGACTCATAATTCACCCCTCCACTTT.

The chain has TRBV18 and TRBJ2-1; the D gene is possibly TRBD1 (6 bases). CDR3 length: 13 amino acids. V was pared by 4 bases and J by 7 bases, with 11 bases between. The germline V gene has CDR1 KGHSH and CDR2 LQKENI. The CDR3 coding sequence is TGTGCCAGCTCACGAGACCAGGGGAATGAGCAGTTCTTC. This encodes CASSRDQGNEQFF.

The gene calls are TRBV5-4 and TRBJ2-2; D gene unclear. Trimming took 4 bases from V and 3 from J, leaving 4 bases between them. This CDR3 spans 12 amino acids. In germline, CDR1 is SGHNT, CDR2 YYREEE (reference sequence). This CDR3 is CASSPDTGELFF. CDR3 sequence (DNA): TGTGCCAGCAGCCCCGACACCGGGGAGCTGTTTTTT. The full variable domain, its missing parts supplied by reference TRBV5-4 and TRBJ2-2, is ETGVTQSPTHLIKTRGQQVTLRCSSQSGHNTVSWYQQALGQGPQFIFQYYREEENGRGNFPPRFSGLQFPNYSSELNVNALELDDSALYLCASSPDTGELFFGEGSRLTVL.

The chain joins TRBV7-9 to TRBJ1-6, with 8 bases aligning to TRBD1. The V and J ends lost 5 bases and 9 bases, in that order; junction bases with no gene match: 6. CDR3 length: 14 residues. Germline CDR1 is SEHNR and CDR2 is FQNEAQ (reference sequence). The CDR3 bases are TGTGCCAGCAGCCCGACAGGGGTCGCTTCACCCCTCCACTTT. It is translated as CASSPTGVASPLHF.

The V gene is TRBV7-2, the J gene TRBJ1-4; no clear D gene. Trimming left V 0 bases short and J 4 bases short, with 9 bases between. Per the germline V gene, CDR1 is SGHTA and CDR2 is FQGNSA. The CDR3 consists of 15 residues. CDR3 nucleotides: TGTGCCAGCAGCTTAGCTACAGAATATAATGAAAAACTGTTTTTT. This translates into CASSLATEYNEKLFF.

The count of this clone is one. This sequence joins TRBV21-1 and TRBJ2-5; TRBD2, the D gene given by the table, was not confirmed from the DNA. TRBV21-1 constitutes a pseudogene. This CDR3 spans 17 amino acids. Here the CDR3 DNA reads TGTGCCAGCAGCAAAAGGGAGACTAGCGGTTCGGAAGAGACCCAGTACTTC. This codes for CASSKRETSGSEETQYF.

This clone came up a few times. V and J are TRBV4-3 and TRBJ1-2, with D possibly matching TRBD1 (5 bases). From germline, CDR1 is LGHNA and CDR2 YSLEER. The CDR3 has 15 residues. V was clipped by 0 bases and J by 5 bases, with 13 bases between them. In DNA form, the CDR3 reads TGCGCCAGCAGCCAAGATCAGCGGGGGAGATATGGCTACACCTTC. It is translated as CASSQDQRGRYGYTF.

This clone was observed once. The V gene is TRBV2, the J gene TRBJ1-5; 9 bases are shared with TRBD1. CDR1 SNHLY and CDR2 FYNNEI come from the germline V gene. This CDR3 has 14 amino acids. V gave up 7 bases and J gave up 6 bases; unmatched junction bases: 7. The CDR3 spells CASTRTGEGQPQHF. In DNA, the CDR3 is TGTGCCAGCACCCGGACAGGGGAGGGTCAGCCCCAGCATTTT.

The gene calls are TRBV9 and TRBJ2-3; a weak D match, TRBD2 (6 bases). Germline CDR1 is SGDLS and CDR2 is YYNGEE. The CDR3 is made up of 17 amino acids. V lost 2 bases and J 2 bases, leaving 18 bases between the germline ends. The CDR3 nucleotides read TGTGCCAGCAGCGTTTCCCCGCTTGGGCGGGACACAGATACGCAGTATTTT. Translated: CASSVSPLGRDTDTQYF.

The chain links TRBV19 to TRBJ2-7, with TRBD2 identical over 7 bases. The CDR3 totals 16 residues. V lost 0 bases and J lost 3; bases outside the gene matches: 8. Germline loops: CDR1 LNHDA, CDR2 SQIVND (reference sequence). The chain's CDR3 is CASSIDHAGGGYEQYF. The CDR3 DNA reads TGTGCCAGTAGTATAGATCATGCGGGCGGGGGCTACGAGCAGTACTTC. Complete variable domain (other parts from reference TRBV19 and TRBJ2-7): DGGITQSPKYLFRKEGQNVTLSCEQNLNHDAMYWYRQDPGQGLRLIYYSQIVNDFQKGDIAEGYSVSREKKESFPLTVTSAQKNPTAFYLCASSIDHAGGGYEQYFGPGTRLTVT.

V gene TRBV7-2 combines with J gene TRBJ2-5; D may be TRBD2 (6 bases). Trimming removed 3 bases from V and 4 bases from J, with 9 bases in between. This CDR3 has 13 amino acids. In germline, CDR1 is SGHTA, CDR2 FQGNSA. The CDR3 DNA is TGTGCCAGCAGCTTCGCGGGGCGAGAGACCCAGTACTTC. It encodes CASSFAGRETQYF.